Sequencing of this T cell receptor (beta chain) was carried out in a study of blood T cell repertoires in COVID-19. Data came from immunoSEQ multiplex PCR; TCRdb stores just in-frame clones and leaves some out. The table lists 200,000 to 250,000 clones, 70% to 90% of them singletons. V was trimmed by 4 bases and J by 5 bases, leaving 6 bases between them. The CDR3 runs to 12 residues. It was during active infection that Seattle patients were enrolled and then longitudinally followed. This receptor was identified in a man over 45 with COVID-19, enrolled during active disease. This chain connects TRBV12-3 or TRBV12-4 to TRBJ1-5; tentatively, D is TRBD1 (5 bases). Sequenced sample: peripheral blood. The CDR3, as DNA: TGTGCCAGCAGTTCCAGGGATCAGCCCCAGCATTTT. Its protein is CASSSRDQPQHF.